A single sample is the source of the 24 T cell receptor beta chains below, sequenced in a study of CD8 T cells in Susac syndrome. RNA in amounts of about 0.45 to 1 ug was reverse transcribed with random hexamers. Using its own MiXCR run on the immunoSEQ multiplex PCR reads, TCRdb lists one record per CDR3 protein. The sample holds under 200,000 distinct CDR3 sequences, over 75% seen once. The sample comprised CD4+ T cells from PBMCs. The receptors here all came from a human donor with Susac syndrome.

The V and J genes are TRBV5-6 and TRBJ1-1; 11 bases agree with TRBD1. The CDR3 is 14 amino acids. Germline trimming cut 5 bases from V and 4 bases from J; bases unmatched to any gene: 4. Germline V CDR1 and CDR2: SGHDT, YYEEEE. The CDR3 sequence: CASRQGTGGTEAFF. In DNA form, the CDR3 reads TGTGCCAGCAGGCAAGGGACAGGGGGCACTGAAGCTTTCTTT.

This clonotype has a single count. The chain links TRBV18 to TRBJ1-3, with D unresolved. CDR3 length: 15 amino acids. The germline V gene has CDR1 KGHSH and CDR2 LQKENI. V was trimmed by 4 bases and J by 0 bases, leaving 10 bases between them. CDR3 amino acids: CASSLGRPSGNTIYF. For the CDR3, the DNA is TGTGCCAGCTCACTTGGACGGCCCTCTGGAAACACCATATATTTT.

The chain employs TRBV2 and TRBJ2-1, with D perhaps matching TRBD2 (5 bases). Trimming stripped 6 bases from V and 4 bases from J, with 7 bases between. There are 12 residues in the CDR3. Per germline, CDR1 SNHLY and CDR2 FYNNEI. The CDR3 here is CASSGVYNEQFF. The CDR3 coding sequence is TGTGCCAGCAGCGGGGTATACAATGAGCAGTTCTTC.

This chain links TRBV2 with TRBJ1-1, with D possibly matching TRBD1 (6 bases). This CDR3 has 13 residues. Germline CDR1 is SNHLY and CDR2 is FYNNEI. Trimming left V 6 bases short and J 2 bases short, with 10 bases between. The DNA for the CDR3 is TGTGCCAGCAGGGGGGCAGGAAACACTGAAGCTTTCTTT. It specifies CASRGAGNTEAFF.

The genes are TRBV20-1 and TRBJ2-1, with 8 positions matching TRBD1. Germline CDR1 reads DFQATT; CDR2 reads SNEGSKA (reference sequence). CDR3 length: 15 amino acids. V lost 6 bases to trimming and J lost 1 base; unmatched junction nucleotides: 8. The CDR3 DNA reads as TGCAGTGCCCGGAACACAGGGGGATCCTACAATGAGCAGTTCTTC. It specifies CSARNTGGSYNEQFF.

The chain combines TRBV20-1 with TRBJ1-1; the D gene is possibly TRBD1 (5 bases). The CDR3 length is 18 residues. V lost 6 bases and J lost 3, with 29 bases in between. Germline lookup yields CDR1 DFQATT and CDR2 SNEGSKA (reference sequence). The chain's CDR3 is CSAPRPWDLGGEYTEAFF. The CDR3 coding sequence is TGCAGTGCCCCCCGACCCTGGGACCTGGGAGGAGAGTACACTGAAGCTTTCTTT.

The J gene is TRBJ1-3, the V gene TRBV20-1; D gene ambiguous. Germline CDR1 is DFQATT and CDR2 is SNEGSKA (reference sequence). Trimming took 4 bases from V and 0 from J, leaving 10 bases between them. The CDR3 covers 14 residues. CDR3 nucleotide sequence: TGCAGTGCTAATCGACCGTACTCTGGAAACACCATATATTTT. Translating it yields CSANRPYSGNTIYF.

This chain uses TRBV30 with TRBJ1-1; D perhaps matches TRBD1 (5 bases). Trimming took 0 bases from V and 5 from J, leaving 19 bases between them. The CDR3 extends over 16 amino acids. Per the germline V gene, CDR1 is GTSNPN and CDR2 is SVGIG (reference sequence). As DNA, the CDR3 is TGTGCCTGGAGTGTAACGGGCGGGGGGTGGAGGACTGAAGCTTTCTTT. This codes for CAWSVTGGGWRTEAFF.

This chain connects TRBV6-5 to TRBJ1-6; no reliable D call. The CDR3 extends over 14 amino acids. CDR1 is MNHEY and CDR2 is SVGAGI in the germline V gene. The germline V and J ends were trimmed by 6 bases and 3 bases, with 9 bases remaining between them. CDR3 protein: CASSLTVYNSPLHF. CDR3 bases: TGTGCCAGCAGCCTGACGGTCTATAATTCACCCCTCCACTTT.

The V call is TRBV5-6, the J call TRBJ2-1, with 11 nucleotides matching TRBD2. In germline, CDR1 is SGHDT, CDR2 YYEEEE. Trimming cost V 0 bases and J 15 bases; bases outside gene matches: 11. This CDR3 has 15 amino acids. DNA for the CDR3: TGTGCCAGCAGCTTGGTAAGGACTAGCGGGCAAAGGGCGTTCTTC. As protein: CASSLVRTSGQRAFF.

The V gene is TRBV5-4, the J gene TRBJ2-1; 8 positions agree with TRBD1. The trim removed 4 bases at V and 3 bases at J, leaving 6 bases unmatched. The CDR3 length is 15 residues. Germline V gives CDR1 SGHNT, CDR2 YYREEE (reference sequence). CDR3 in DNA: TGTGCCAGCAGCCCAGGGGGCGAAATCTACAATGAGCAGTTCTTC. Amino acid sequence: CASSPGGEIYNEQFF. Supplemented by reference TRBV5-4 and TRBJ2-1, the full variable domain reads ETGVTQSPTHLIKTRGQQVTLRCSSQSGHNTVSWYQQALGQGPQFIFQYYREEENGRGNFPPRFSGLQFPNYSSELNVNALELDDSALYLCASSPGGEIYNEQFFGPGTRLTVL.

The CDR3 spells CASSTGQGFGELFF. DNA of the CDR3: TGTGCCAGCAGTACAGGACAGGGGTTCGGGGAGCTGTTTTTT. V and J are TRBV6-1 and TRBJ2-2; 9 bases agree with TRBD1. Germline V gene data show CDR1 as MNHNS and CDR2 as SASEGT. This CDR3 region has 14 residues. V lost 5 bases, J lost 7 bases, and 5 bases stayed unmatched.

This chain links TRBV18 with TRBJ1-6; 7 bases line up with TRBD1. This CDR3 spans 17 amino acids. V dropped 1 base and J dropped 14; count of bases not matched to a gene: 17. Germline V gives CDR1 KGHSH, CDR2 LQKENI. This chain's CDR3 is CASSPLPGTDQFTSLHF. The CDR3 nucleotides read TGTGCCAGCTCACCACTACCCGGGACAGACCAATTCACGTCCCTCCACTTT. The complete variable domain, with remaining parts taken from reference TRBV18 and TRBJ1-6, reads NAGVMQNPRHLVRRRGQEARLRCSPMKGHSHVYWYRQLPEEGLKFMVYLQKENIIDESGMPKERFSAEFPKEGPSILRIQQVVRGDSAAYFCASSPLPGTDQFTSLHFGNGTRLTVT.

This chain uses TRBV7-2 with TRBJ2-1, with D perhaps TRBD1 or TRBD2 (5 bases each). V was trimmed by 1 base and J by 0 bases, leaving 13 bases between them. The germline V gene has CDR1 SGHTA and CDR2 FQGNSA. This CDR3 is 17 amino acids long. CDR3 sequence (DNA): TGTGCCAGCAGCTTAGAAGTACTGGGACGCTCCTACAATGAGCAGTTCTTC. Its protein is CASSLEVLGRSYNEQFF.

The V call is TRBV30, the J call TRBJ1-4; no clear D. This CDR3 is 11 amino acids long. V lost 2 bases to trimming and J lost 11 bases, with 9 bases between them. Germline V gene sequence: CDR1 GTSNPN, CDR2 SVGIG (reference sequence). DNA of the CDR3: TGTGCCTGGAGTTTCGGAAGGAAACTGTTTTTT. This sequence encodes CAWSFGRKLFF.

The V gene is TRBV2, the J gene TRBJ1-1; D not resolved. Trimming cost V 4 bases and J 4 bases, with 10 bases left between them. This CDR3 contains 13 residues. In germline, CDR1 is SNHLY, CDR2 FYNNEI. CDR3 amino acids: CASSVGWATEAFF. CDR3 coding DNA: TGTGCCAGCAGTGTAGGGTGGGCCACTGAAGCTTTCTTT.

This CDR3 is CASSLGGVGNSPLHF. Here the CDR3 DNA reads TGCGCCAGCAGCTTGGGAGGGGTTGGTAATTCACCCCTCCACTTT. The chain combines TRBV5-1 with TRBJ1-6; tentative D call: TRBD1 (5 bases). Looked up from germline, CDR1 is SGHRS and CDR2 is YFSETQ. The V gene lost 0 bases and the J gene lost 6 bases, with 10 bases spanning the gap. The CDR3 has 15 amino acids.

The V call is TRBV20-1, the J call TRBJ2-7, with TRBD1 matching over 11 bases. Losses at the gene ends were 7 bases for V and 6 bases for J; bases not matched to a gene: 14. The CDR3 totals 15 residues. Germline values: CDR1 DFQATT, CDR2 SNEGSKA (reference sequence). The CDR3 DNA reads TGCAGTGGCCTAGTCCGGGACAGGGGGGCCTTCGAGCAGTACTTC. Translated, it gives CSGLVRDRGAFEQYF.

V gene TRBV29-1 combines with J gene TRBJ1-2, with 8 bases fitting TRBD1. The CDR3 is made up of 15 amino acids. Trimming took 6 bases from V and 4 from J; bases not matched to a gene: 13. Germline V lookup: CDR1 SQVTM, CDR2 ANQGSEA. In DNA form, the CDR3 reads TGCAGCGTCAACCCGACAGGGGACATTACCTATGGCTACACCTTC. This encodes CSVNPTGDITYGYTF.

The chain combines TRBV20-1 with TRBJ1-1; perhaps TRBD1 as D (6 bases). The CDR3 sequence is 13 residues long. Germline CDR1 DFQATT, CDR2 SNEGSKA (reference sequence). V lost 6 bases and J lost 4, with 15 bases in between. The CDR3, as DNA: TGCAGTGCCGAGAGGGGGGAGAGCACTGAAGCTTTCTTT. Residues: CSAERGESTEAFF.

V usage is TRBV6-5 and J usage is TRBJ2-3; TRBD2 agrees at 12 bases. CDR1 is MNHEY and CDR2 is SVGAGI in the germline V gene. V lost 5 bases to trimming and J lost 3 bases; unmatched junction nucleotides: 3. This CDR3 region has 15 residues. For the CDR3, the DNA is TGTGCCAGCAGTCGGACTAGCGGGATAACAGATACGCAGTATTTT. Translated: CASSRTSGITDTQYF.

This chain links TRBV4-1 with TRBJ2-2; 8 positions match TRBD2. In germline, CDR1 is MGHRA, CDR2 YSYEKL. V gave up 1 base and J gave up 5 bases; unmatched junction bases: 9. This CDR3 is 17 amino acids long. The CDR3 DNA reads TGCGCCAGCAGCCAAGGAAGGAGCGGGGGAGGTACCGGGGAGCTGTTTTTT. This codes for CASSQGRSGGGTGELFF.

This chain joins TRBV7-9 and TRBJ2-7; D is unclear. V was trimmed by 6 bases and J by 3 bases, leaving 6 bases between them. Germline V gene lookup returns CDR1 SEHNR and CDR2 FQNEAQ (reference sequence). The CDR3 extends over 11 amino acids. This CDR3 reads CASSFLYEQYF. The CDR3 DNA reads TGTGCCAGCAGTTTCCTCTACGAGCAGTACTTC.

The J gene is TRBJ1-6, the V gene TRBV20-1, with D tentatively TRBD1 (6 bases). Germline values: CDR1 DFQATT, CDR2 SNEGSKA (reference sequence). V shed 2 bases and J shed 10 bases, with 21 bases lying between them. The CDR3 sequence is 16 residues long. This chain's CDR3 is CSARRGWDYFRSPLHF. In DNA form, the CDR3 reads TGCAGTGCTAGAAGGGGGTGGGATTATTTTAGATCACCCCTCCACTTT.